This T cell receptor (beta chain) was retrieved from a study of OX40 agonist ivuxolimab in advanced cancers. Sequencing was performed with immunoSEQ multiplex PCR; in TCRdb, only in-frame clones are kept and a portion is missing. The table has 35,000 to 45,000 clones, roughly nine tenths seen once. V was trimmed by 4 bases and J by 5 bases, leaving 12 bases between them. This CDR3 spans 13 amino acids. CDR1 is MNHEY and CDR2 is SVGAGI in the germline V gene. The rearrangement joins TRBV6-5 to TRBJ2-7; D might be TRBD1 (6 bases). The clonotype was recovered from an adult with an advanced solid tumor such as melanoma, head and neck, liver or kidney cancer. Material: CD4+ or CD8+ T cells sorted from blood, obtained in a trial of the OX40 agonist ivuxolimab. CDR3 coding DNA: TGTGCCAGCAGTTTAAGGGGGTGGGACGAGCAGTACTTC. Translation gives CASSLRGWDEQYF.